The source of this T cell receptor (beta chain) is a study of radiotherapy plus CTLA-4 blockade in lung cancer. Sequenced by immunoSEQ multiplex PCR; TCRdb stores in-frame clones only, minus some. The sample records some 60,000 clones, less than 85% being singletons. With respect to this clone: Its antigen is undetermined.

Broader study findings: Tumor-derived TCR clones expanded in blood after radiotherapy plus ipilimumab.

The source material was peripheral blood, sampled from a patient treated with radiotherapy plus ipilimumab. This clonotype was sampled from a human donor with non-small cell lung cancer who had a complete response to radiotherapy plus ipilimumab.

This CDR3 is CASSGRAGEKNIQYF. In DNA, the CDR3 is TGTGCCAGCAGCGGGCGAGCGGGGGAAAAAAACATTCAGTACTTC. The chain uses TRBV7-9 and TRBJ2-4; TRBD2 matches 8 bases. The V gene end was trimmed by 5 bases and the J gene end by 4 bases; junction bases not matched to a gene: 7. The germline V gene encodes CDR1 SEHNR and CDR2 FQNEAQ (reference sequence). This CDR3 is 15 amino acids long. Full variable domain (rest looked up from reference TRBV7-9 and TRBJ2-4): DTGVSQNPRHKITKRGQNVTFRCDPISEHNRLYWYRQTLGQGPEFLTYFQNEAQLEKSRLLSDRFSAERPKGSFSTLEIQRTEQGDSAMYLCASSGRAGEKNIQYFGAGTRLSVL.